This TCR beta chain is drawn from a study of T cell repertoires in cytomegalovirus infection. Study at large: HLA-B-restricted CMV epitopes that are well studied, plus recently identified HLA-C-restricted ones, were used by the study. A matching HLA type, together with CMV infection, was signaled by public TCR beta signatures.

The V gene's germline CDR1 is LNHDA and CDR2 SQIVND (reference sequence). CDR3 size: 15 residues. The V and J ends lost 8 bases and 3 bases respectively, with 16 bases between them. The study, taken as a whole, reports: HLA-C-restricted TCR beta clonotypes specific for CMV led the ex vivo response. Summed frequency of public TCR beta families distinguished CMV carriers with the relevant HLA.

TCRdb re-derived calls from the reads in MiXCR, one entry per CDR3 protein. In the table there are 900,000 to 950,000 distinct CDR3 sequences, 25% to 40% of which are singletons. As concerns this clonotype: The target antigen is unknown.

The gene calls are TRBV19 and TRBJ2-2; D is possibly TRBD1 or TRBD2 (5 bases each). Specimen: cultured CD8+ T cells from PBMCs, collected from culture after CMV antigen stimulation. This TCR was recovered from a human donor in good health (CMV status not recorded). Some clones in this sample may be carry-over from other donors' samples. The chain's CDR3 is CASGGPTLYTGELFF. The CDR3 nucleotides are TGTGCCAGTGGGGGTCCAACCCTTTACACCGGGGAGCTGTTTTTT.